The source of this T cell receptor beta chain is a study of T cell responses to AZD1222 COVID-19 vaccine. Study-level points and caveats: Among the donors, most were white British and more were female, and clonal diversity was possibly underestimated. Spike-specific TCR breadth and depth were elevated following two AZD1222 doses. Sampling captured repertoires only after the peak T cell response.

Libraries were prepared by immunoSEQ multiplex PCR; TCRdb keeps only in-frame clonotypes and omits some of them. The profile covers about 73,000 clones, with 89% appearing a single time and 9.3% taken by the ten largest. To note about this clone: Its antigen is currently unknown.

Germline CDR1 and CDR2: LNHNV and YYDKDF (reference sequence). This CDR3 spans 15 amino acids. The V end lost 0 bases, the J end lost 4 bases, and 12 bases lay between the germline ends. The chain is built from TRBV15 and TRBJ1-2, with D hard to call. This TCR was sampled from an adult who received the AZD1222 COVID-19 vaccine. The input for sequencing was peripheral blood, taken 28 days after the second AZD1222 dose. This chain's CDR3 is CATSRDLGQVYGYTF. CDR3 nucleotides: TGTGCCACCAGCAGAGATCTGGGCCAAGTCTATGGCTACACCTTC.